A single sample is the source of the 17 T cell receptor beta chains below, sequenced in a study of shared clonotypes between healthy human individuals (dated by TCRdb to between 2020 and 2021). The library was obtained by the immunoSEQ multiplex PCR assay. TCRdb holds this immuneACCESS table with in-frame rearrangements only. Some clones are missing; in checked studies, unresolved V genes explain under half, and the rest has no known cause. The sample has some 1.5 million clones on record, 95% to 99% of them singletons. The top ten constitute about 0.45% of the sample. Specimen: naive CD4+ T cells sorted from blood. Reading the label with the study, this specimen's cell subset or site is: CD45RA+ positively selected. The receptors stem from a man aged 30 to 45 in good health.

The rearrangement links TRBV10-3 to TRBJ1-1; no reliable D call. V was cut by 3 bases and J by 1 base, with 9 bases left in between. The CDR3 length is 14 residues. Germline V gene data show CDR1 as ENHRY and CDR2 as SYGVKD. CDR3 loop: CAISDSTANTEAFF. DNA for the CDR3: TGTGCCATCAGTGACAGCACTGCGAACACTGAAGCTTTCTTT.

The CDR3 DNA follows: TGTGCCAGCAGTTCACCTTGGACTAGCGGGAGGGCGGATACGCAGTATTTT. Residues: CASSSPWTSGRADTQYF. The V gene is TRBV28, the J gene TRBJ2-3; TRBD2 matches 15 bases. This CDR3 region has 17 residues. Losses at the gene ends were 4 bases for V and 6 bases for J; bases not matched to a gene: 8. CDR1 is MDHEN, CDR2 SYDVKM, per germline.

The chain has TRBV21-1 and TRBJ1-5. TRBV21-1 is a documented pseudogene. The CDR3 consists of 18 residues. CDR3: CASSKASQTGNSNQPQHF. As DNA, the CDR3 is TGTGCCAGCAGCAAAGCGTCGCAGACCGGCAATAGCAATCAGCCCCAGCATTTT.

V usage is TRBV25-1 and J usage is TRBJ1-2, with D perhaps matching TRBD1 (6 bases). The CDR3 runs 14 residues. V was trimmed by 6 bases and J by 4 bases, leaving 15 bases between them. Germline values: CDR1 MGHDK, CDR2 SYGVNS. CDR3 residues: CASRGIGQIYGYTF. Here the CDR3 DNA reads TGTGCCAGCAGGGGAATTGGACAGATCTATGGCTACACCTTC.

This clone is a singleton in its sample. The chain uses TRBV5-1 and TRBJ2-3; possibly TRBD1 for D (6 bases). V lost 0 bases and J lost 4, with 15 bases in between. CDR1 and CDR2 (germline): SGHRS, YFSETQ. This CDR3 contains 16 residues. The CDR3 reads CASSLAVGAHPDTQYF. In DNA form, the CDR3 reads TGCGCCAGCAGCTTGGCCGTGGGGGCGCATCCAGATACGCAGTATTTT.

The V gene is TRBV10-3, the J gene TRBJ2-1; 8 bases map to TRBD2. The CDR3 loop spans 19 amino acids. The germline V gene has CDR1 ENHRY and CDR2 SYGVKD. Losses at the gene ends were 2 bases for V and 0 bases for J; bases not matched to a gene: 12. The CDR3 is CAISEGPNGRASSYNEQFF. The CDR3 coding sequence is TGTGCCATCAGTGAGGGGCCGAACGGGAGGGCCAGCTCCTACAATGAGCAGTTCTTC.

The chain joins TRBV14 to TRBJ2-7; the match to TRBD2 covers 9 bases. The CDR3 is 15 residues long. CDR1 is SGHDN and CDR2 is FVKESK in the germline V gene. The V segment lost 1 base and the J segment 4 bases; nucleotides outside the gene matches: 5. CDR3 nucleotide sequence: TGTGCCAGCAGCCAAGGACTAGCGGTAACATACGAGCAGTACTTC. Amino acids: CASSQGLAVTYEQYF.

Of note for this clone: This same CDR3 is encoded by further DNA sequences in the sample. The CDR3 nucleotides are TGCGCCAGCAGTTCCCTAGCGGGAGGACCCAATGAGCAGTTCTTC. This encodes CASSSLAGGPNEQFF. The chain combines TRBV5-1 with TRBJ2-1; 11 bases are a match to TRBD2. Germline V gene data show CDR1 as SGHRS and CDR2 as YFSETQ. The CDR3 totals 15 residues. With 5 bases clipped from V and 6 bases from J, the junction kept 7 bases outside the gene matches.

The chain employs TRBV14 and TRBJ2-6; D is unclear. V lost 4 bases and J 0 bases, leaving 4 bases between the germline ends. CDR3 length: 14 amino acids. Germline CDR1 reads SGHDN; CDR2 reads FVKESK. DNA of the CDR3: TGTGCCAGCAGCCGGATCTCTGGGGCCAACGTCCTGACTTTC. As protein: CASSRISGANVLTF.

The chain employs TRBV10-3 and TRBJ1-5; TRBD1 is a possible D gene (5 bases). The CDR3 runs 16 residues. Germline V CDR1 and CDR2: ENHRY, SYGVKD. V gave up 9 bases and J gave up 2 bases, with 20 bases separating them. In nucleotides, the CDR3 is TGTGCCATTTCCAACACTCGGGGGTTGGGCAATCAGCCCCAGCATTTT. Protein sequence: CAISNTRGLGNQPQHF.

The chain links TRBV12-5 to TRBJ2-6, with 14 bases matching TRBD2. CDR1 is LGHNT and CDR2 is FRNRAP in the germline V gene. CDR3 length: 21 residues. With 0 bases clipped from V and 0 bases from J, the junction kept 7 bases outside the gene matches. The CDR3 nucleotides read TGTGCTAGTGGTTTGGTACCGGGACTAGCGGGGGATAACTCTGGGGCCAACGTCCTGACTTTC. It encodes CASGLVPGLAGDNSGANVLTF.

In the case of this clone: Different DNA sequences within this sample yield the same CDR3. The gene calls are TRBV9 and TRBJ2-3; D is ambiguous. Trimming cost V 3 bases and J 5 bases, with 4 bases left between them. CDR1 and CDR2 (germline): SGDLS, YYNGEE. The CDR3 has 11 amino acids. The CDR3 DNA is TGTGCCAGCAGCGCCCTAGATACGCAGTATTTT. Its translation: CASSALDTQYF.

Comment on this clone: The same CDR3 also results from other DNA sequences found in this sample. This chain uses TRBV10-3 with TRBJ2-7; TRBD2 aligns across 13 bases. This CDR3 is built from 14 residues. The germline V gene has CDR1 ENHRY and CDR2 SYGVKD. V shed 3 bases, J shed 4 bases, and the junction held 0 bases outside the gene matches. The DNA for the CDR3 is TGTGCCATCAGTGAACTAGCGGGAGGGTACGAGCAGTACTTC. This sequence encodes CAISELAGGYEQYF.

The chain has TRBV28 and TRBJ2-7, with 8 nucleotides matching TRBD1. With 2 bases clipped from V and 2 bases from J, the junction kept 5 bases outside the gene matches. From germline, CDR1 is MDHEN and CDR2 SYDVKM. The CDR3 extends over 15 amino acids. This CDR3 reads CASSLGTGTAYEQYF. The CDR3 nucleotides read TGTGCCAGCAGTTTAGGGACAGGAACGGCCTACGAGCAGTACTTC. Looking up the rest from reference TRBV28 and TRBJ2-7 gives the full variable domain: DVKVTQSSRYLVKRTGEKVFLECVQDMDHENMFWYRQDPGLGLRLIYFSYDVKMKEKGDIPEGYSVSREKKERFSLILESASTNQTSMYLCASSLGTGTAYEQYFGPGTRLTVT.

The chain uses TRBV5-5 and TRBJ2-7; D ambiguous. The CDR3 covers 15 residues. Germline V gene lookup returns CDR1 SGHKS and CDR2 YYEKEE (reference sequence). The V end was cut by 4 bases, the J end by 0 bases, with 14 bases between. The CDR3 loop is CASSLERRASYEQYF. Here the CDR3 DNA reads TGTGCCAGCAGCCTCGAACGACGGGCCTCCTACGAGCAGTACTTC. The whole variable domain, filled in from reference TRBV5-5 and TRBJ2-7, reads DAGVTQSPTHLIKTRGQQVTLRCSPISGHKSVSWYQQVLGQGPQFIFQYYEKEERGRGNFPDRFSARQFPNYSSELNVNALLLGDSALYLCASSLERRASYEQYFGPGTRLTVT.

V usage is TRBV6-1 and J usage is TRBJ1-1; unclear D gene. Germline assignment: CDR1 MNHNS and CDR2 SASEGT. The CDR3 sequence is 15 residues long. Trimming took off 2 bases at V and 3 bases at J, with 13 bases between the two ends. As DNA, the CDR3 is TGTGCCAGCAGTGAATCTGAGGTTTGGGACACTGAAGCTTTCTTT. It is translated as CASSESEVWDTEAFF.

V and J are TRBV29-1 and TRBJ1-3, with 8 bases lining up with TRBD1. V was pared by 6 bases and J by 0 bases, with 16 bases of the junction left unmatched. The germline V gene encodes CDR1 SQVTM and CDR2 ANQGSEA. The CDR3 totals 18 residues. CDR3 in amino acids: CSVPTYRDRSCSGNTIYF. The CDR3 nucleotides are TGCAGCGTACCCACATACCGGGACAGGTCCTGCTCTGGAAACACCATATATTTT.